The text below deals with one T cell receptor (beta chain). This clone has a single count. The antigen it binds to is not known. Qualities for individual bases were not recorded, and no much larger clone is one base off. The immunoSEQ Assay, a bias-controlled multiplex PCR, was used to amplify TCRbeta CDR3 regions from genomic DNA. As for how the authors treated the data: The number of nucleated cells in each sample was estimated from the amplification of reference gene primers within the assay. Sequence reads were collapsed and filtered to measure the absolute abundance of every unique TCRbeta CDR3 rearrangement. Productive Simpson clonality was computed per sample as the square root of Simpson's diversity index over productive rearrangements. Sourced from immuneACCESS, this table was stored by TCRdb with only in-frame sequences that have V and J called. A share of the clones is absent; for the studies checked, an unresolved V gene accounts for under half, and the remainder has no known explanation. V and J calls plus clone size are reproduced from that table; the DNA served to infer D and trimming. The sample records some 300,000 clones, around 90% of which are singletons. Around 0.93% of the sample is taken by the ten largest.

At one collaborating source in Seattle, patients were enrolled during active infection and were followed longitudinally through the course of disease. Collaborating institutions collected whole blood in K2EDTA tubes following their own protocols. For TCRbeta analysis, collaborator samples were shipped as frozen whole blood, as isolated PBMCs, or as DNA extracted from either sample type. The sample belongs to a study of blood T cell repertoires in COVID-19 (dated by TCRdb to the early 2020s). Regarding the study in general: Collaborator samples came from the United States, Italy and Spain and covered acute and convalescent phases of COVID-19. The material from the prospective study consisted of cDNA or gDNA derived from T cells, B-cell-depleted T cells, or PBMCs. Where available, HLA class I and class II types were taken from metadata supplied by the sample provider and were not determined by assay-based typing. The repertoires were released in a freely available public database meant as a resource for research on the immune response to SARS-CoV-2. Samples came from the ongoing ImmuneRACE study (first 160 participants) plus 1,254 subjects from 6 global collaborators. The sample metadata nearly always contained a de-identified subject ID, COVID-19 status, age in years and sex. The dataset comprised deeply sampled blood TCRbeta repertoires from subjects exposed to, actively infected with, or recovered from COVID-19. The research as a whole found: How much clinical and demographic metadata was included differed by source and by participant, and the metadata was provided uncurated.

Trimming removed 7 bases from V and 1 base from J, leaving 19 bases between the germline ends. From cysteine to phenylalanine, the CDR3 is 15 amino acids long. Left in the record is the CDR3 DNA by itself, 45 bases read in frame from the first base. The germline V gene yields SQVTM for CDR1 and ANQGSEA for CDR2. This receptor was identified in a woman in her 40s with COVID-19, enrolled during active disease. What was sequenced was peripheral blood. The rearrangement combines TRBV29-1 with TRBJ1-1; no confident D gene assignment can be made. CDR3 sequence: CSASRYSPPNTEAFF. The DNA sequence is as follows: TGCAGCGCTAGCAGATACTCTCCGCCGAACACTGAAGCTTTCTTT.